This section outlines one T cell receptor beta chain sequence together with its context. Its antigen remains unknown. This entry comes from a study of cytotoxic CD8 clonotypes in ibrutinib-treated CLL. For TCR beta libraries, roughly 2.2 micrograms of genomic DNA were obtained from cryopreserved PBMCs. Some clones are missing from TCRdb's copy, which holds only in-frame ones; the method was immunoSEQ multiplex PCR. The sample holds roughly 150,000 clones, roughly 80% seen once. Broader study findings: At progression, clonality fell back toward baseline after rising at ibrutinib response.

Germline CDR1 and CDR2: MNHNY and SVGAGI (reference sequence). This CDR3 comprises 13 residues. The trim removed 7 bases at V and 1 base at J, leaving 3 bases unmatched. The rearrangement uses TRBV6-6 and TRBJ1-1; 7 bases line up with TRBD1. This specimen consisted of PBMCs, obtained after 24 months of ibrutinib treatment. The TCR comes from a human donor with chronic lymphocytic leukemia. The DNA of the CDR3 is TGTGCCAGCATCCCAGGGGGGAACACTGAAGCTTTCTTT. This codes for CASIPGGNTEAFF.